This T cell receptor beta chain is drawn from a study of T cell repertoires in cytomegalovirus infection. Study-level background: A matching HLA type, together with CMV infection, was signaled by public TCR beta signatures. Regarding the study as a whole: The cumulative frequency of public TCR beta families identified carriers of CMV plus the relevant HLA.

Germline loops: CDR1 SGHTA, CDR2 FQGNSA. The CDR3 consists of 15 residues. With 1 base clipped from V and 6 bases from J, the junction kept 9 bases outside the gene matches. On this clonotype itself: Its target is not known.

Using its own MiXCR run on the reads, TCRdb lists one record per CDR3 protein. The sample gives about 52,000 distinct CDR3 sequences, around a fifth of which show up once; about four fifths is in the top ten. Material: CD8+ T cells from cultured PBMCs, obtained from culture after CMV antigen stimulation. This chain connects TRBV7-2 to TRBJ2-7, with TRBD1 matching 7 bases. This TCR derives from a human donor in good health (CMV status not recorded). Some clones in this sample may be carry-over from other donors' samples. CDR3 amino acids: CASSLESRPGGEQYF. As DNA, the CDR3 is TGTGCCAGCAGCTTAGAATCGCGCCCAGGGGGCGAGCAGTACTTC.